Reported below is one T cell receptor (beta chain). V lost 3 bases to trimming and J lost 5 bases, with 15 bases between them. CDR1 is SGHRS and CDR2 is YFSETQ in the germline V gene. This CDR3 contains 14 residues. These data come from a study of T cell changes during pregnancy in multiple sclerosis. Some clones are missing from TCRdb's copy, which holds only in-frame ones; the method was immunoSEQ multiplex PCR. The repertoire consists of tens of thousands of clones, with more than 80% occurring once and the leading ten covering more than 0.9%. The specimen comprised peripheral blood, sampled in the third trimester of pregnancy. The chain joins TRBV5-1 to TRBJ2-7, with TRBD2 as a possible D gene (5 bases). This clonotype was sampled from a female donor with multiple sclerosis, enrolled in a pregnancy study. Written as DNA, the CDR3 is TGCGCCAGCAGCTCCGGACTCAAGGTTCACGAGCAGTACTTC. This codes for CASSSGLKVHEQYF.